This T cell receptor beta chain was observed in a study of immune characterization of retroperitoneal liposarcoma. The germline V gene has CDR1 SGHTA and CDR2 FQGNSA. V lost 5 bases and J 1 base, leaving 8 bases between the germline ends. The CDR3 totals 13 residues. TCRdb reprocessed the PCR reads via MiXCR and lists one record per CDR3 protein. The top ten hold about 8.2% of the sample, which has approximately 9,300 distinct CDR3 sequences, around a quarter seen once. This rearrangement joins TRBV7-2 to TRBJ1-1; no clear D gene. The sequence derives from a male donor with retroperitoneal liposarcoma. The sample comprised tumor tissue. CDR3 coding DNA: TGTGCCAGCAGCGTCCGGAGGAACACTGAAGCTTTCTTT. This gives the protein CASSVRRNTEAFF. The variable domain in full, with the rest retrieved from reference TRBV7-2 and TRBJ1-1, is GAGVSQSPSNKVTEKGKDVELRCDPISGHTALYWYRQSLGQGLEFLIYFQGNSAPDKSGLPSDRFSAERTGGSVSTLTIQRTQQEDSAVYLCASSVRRNTEAFFGQGTRLTVV.